The rows below give T cell receptor beta chains drawn from one sample of a study of T-cell memory formation after mild COVID-19. One entry per CDR3 protein results from TCRdb running MiXCR on the 5' RACE reads. Of about 400,000 distinct CDR3 sequences in the sample, approximately 24% were seen once. The sequenced sample consisted of PBMCs or a T cell subset sorted from them (not recorded which). The source is an adult woman who had mild COVID-19 (a few samples of this study predate the infection). Cell type and time point are not known. The CDR3 runs from the conserved cysteine through the conserved F or W. The D gene is left open where the match is weak. Clone sizes are given selectively: once, few, many, or a class where the clone is expanded.

>TRBV20-1|16|few|TRBD1|TRBJ2-1
TGCAGTGCTAGAGATTTTAGACAGGGGGGCTACAATGAGCAGTTCTTC
CSARDFRQGGYNEQFF
>TRBV5-5|15|NA|NA|TRBJ1-6
TGTGCCAGCAGCTTGGGGGGGTTTGATAATTCACCCCTCCACTTT
CASSLGGFDNSPLHF
>TRBV14|16|NA|TRBD1|TRBJ2-3
TGTGCCAGCAGCCAAGGCGTCAGGGGGCGATCAGATACGCAGTATTTT
CASSQGVRGRSDTQYF
>TRBV7-8|11|NA|NA|TRBJ2-2
TGTGCCGCCGGTTTGATCGGGGAGCTGTTTTTT
CAAGLIGELFF
>TRBV7-2|13|few|NA|TRBJ1-2
TGTGCCAGCCCTGTAAGGGGGGTGGATGGCTACACCTTC
CASPVRGVDGYTF
>TRBV29-1|14|NA|NA|TRBJ2-5
TGCAGCGTTCCGGGACAAGGAAGAGAAGAGACCCAGTACTTC
CSVPGQGREETQYF
>TRBV15|15|few|TRBD1|TRBJ1-1
TGTGCCACCAGCAGGGGGACAGGAGCCCACACTGAAGCTTTCTTT
CATSRGTGAHTEAFF
>TRBV12-3/TRBV12-4|15|few|TRBD2|TRBJ2-5
TGTGCCAGCAGTTCGCCTAGCGGGGGGCCGGGGACCCAGTACTTC
CASSSPSGGPGTQYF
>TRBV6-5|15|NA|TRBD2|TRBJ2-7
TGTGCCAGCAGTTCTATAGCGGGGGCCCCCTACGAGCAGTACTTC
CASSSIAGAPYEQYF
>TRBV10-3|17|NA|TRBD1|TRBJ2-5
TGTGCCATCAGTGAGCCCACGACCCGGGACAGGGAAGAGACCCAGTACTTC
CAISEPTTRDREETQYF
>TRBV10-3|14|many|TRBD1|TRBJ1-1
TGTGCCATCAGACCGGGACAGGGGGTCTCTGAAGCTTTCTTT
CAIRPGQGVSEAFF
>TRBV5-1|13|NA|NA|TRBJ2-7
TGCGCCAGCAGCTTAGGAGGGTTGAGCGAGCAGTACTTC
CASSLGGLSEQYF
>TRBV7-2|17|NA|TRBD2|TRBJ2-4
TGTGCCAGCAGCCTAGTCGGGCTAGCGGGGATTAAAAACATTCAGTACTTC
CASSLVGLAGIKNIQYF
>TRBV29-1|18|few|TRBD1|TRBJ2-6
TGCAGCGTTGAATGGGACAGGGGATACCACTCTGGGGCCAACGTCCTGACTTTC
CSVEWDRGYHSGANVLTF
>TRBV7-9|17|NA|NA|TRBJ1-4
TGTGCCAGCAGCTTATGGGGCAGGGCGCTCTCTAATGAAAAACTGTTTTTT
CASSLWGRALSNEKLFF
>TRBV6-5|12|NA|NA|TRBJ1-1
TGTGCCAGTCGGGGAACGATTCTTGAAGCTTTCTTT
CASRGTILEAFF
>TRBV29-1|13|few|NA|TRBJ1-2
TGCAGCGTCGTCGGGGAGCTGAACTATGGCTACACCTTC
CSVVGELNYGYTF
>TRBV5-1|15|many|TRBD2|TRBJ2-1
TGCGCCAGCAACGTCGGGACTAGCGGAATGAATGAGCAGTTCTTC
CASNVGTSGMNEQFF